Shown below are 22 T cell receptor beta chains from a single sample sequenced in a study of OX40 agonist ivuxolimab in advanced cancers. TCRdb's copy holds only in-frame clones and misses some; the assay was immunoSEQ multiplex PCR. The sample has about 91,000 clones, under 90% seen once. The sample consisted of CD4+ or CD8+ T cells sorted from blood, taken in a trial of the OX40 agonist ivuxolimab. The receptors come from an adult with an advanced solid tumor such as melanoma, head and neck, liver or kidney cancer.

The sample holds one count of this clone. The rearrangement joins TRBV9 to TRBJ2-1, with TRBD1 matching over 10 bases. The CDR3 contains 16 residues. Losses at the gene ends were 0 bases for V and 8 bases for J; bases not matched to a gene: 8. The germline V gene encodes CDR1 SGDLS and CDR2 YYNGEE. The CDR3 DNA reads as TGTGCCAGCAGCGTAGCCGGGACAGGGGCCCCCCATGAGCAGTTCTTC. Amino acid sequence: CASSVAGTGAPHEQFF.

The gene calls are TRBV7-3 and TRBJ2-7; possible D gene TRBD2, 6 bases. Per the germline V gene, CDR1 is SGHTA and CDR2 is FQGTGA. The CDR3 length is 15 residues. V was clipped by 5 bases and J by 4 bases, with 18 bases between them. CDR3 DNA sequence: TGTGCCAGCAGCCAGGATGGGACGGGAGTTTACGAGCAGTACGTC. Translated: CASSQDGTGVYEQYV.

The chain's CDR3 is CASSTLRPSTDTQYF. Here the CDR3 DNA reads TGTGCCAGCAGCACACTACGACCTAGCACAGATACGCAGTATTTT. The chain has TRBV7-8 and TRBJ2-3; no clear D. Trimming removed 5 bases from V and 0 bases from J, with 12 bases in between. The CDR3 has 15 amino acids. Germline values: CDR1 SGHVS, CDR2 FQNEAQ.

This clone was observed a few times. J is TRBJ2-2 and V is TRBV5-1, with TRBD2 matching 9 bases. The CDR3 sequence is 15 residues long. The germline gives CDR1 SGHRS, CDR2 YFSETQ. Trimming removed 6 bases from V and 5 bases from J; junction bases left unmatched: 8. The CDR3 spells CASIPTSGVTGELFF. The CDR3, as DNA: TGCGCCAGCATCCCGACTAGCGGTGTGACCGGGGAGCTGTTTTTT.

The sample holds one count of this clone. This chain connects TRBV4-3 to TRBJ2-6, with D hard to call. The germline V gene encodes CDR1 LGHNA and CDR2 YSLEER. V lost 2 bases and J 5 bases, leaving 16 bases between the germline ends. The CDR3 runs 17 residues. For the CDR3, the DNA is TGCGCCAGCAGCCAAAATGCCCCCGGGCGAAGGGCCAACGTCCTGACTTTC. It specifies CASSQNAPGRRANVLTF.

The chain uses TRBV2 and TRBJ1-6; D not resolved. The CDR3 length is 11 residues. V lost 6 bases to trimming and J lost 14 bases, with 11 bases between them. The V gene's germline CDR1 is SNHLY and CDR2 FYNNEI. CDR3 DNA sequence: TGTGCCAGCAGGGCGGGTTATTCCCTCCACTTT. Translation: CASRAGYSLHF.

V gene TRBV18 combines with J gene TRBJ2-7; a weak D match, TRBD1 (5 bases). CDR1 and CDR2 (germline): KGHSH, LQKENI. Trimming shortened V by 3 bases and J by 0 bases, and 9 bases separated the two germline ends. CDR3 length: 14 residues. CDR3 in DNA: TGTGCCAGCTCACCCCTGACAGCCTCCTACGAGCAGTACTTC. It encodes CASSPLTASYEQYF. Drawing the rest from reference TRBV18 and TRBJ2-7, the complete variable domain is NAGVMQNPRHLVRRRGQEARLRCSPMKGHSHVYWYRQLPEEGLKFMVYLQKENIIDESGMPKERFSAEFPKEGPSILRIQQVVRGDSAAYFCASSPLTASYEQYFGPGTRLTVT.

This chain joins TRBV7-2 and TRBJ1-1, with a weak D call TRBD1 (6 bases). The V gene's germline CDR1 is SGHTA and CDR2 FQGNSA. This CDR3 spans 15 amino acids. Trimming took off 0 bases at V and 2 bases at J, with 10 bases between the two ends. In DNA form, the CDR3 reads TGTGCCAGCAGCTTAGCGGGGGGCGTAAACACTGAAGCTTTCTTT. Translating gives CASSLAGGVNTEAFF.

This clone was seen only a few times. Other DNA sequences from this sample encode an identical CDR3 as well. This chain connects TRBV18 to TRBJ2-2; D gene unclear. This CDR3 is 12 amino acids long. CDR1 and CDR2 from the germline V gene are KGHSH and LQKENI. Trimming stripped 0 bases from V and 5 bases from J, with 1 base between. The CDR3 coding sequence is TGTGCCAGCTCACCACCGACCGGGGAGCTGTTTTTT. It translates to CASSPPTGELFF.

V is TRBV28 and J is TRBJ2-4; 13 nucleotides match TRBD2. The junction had 11 bases not matched to a gene; V was cut back by 7 bases and J by 5 bases. The CDR3 spans 17 residues. Germline CDR1 and CDR2: MDHEN and SYDVKM. CDR3 DNA: TGTGCCAGCACCTATACTAGCGGGGGGGCCGGGCAAAACATTCAGTACTTC. The encoded protein is CASTYTSGGAGQNIQYF. Together with reference TRBV28 and TRBJ2-4, the CDR3 gives the full variable domain: DVKVTQSSRYLVKRTGEKVFLECVQDMDHENMFWYRQDPGLGLRLIYFSYDVKMKEKGDIPEGYSVSREKKERFSLILESASTNQTSMYLCASTYTSGGAGQNIQYFGAGTRLSVL.

The rearrangement links TRBV19 to TRBJ2-1, with 14 bases aligning to TRBD2. Unmatched junction bases numbered 10, after V lost 8 bases and J lost 1 base. Germline loops: CDR1 LNHDA, CDR2 SQIVND (reference sequence). CDR3 length: 18 amino acids. In DNA form, the CDR3 reads TGTGCCAGTTCGGGACTAGCGGGGGTAAGCGCATCCTACAATGAGCAGTTCTTC. It specifies CASSGLAGVSASYNEQFF.

As DNA, the CDR3 is TGTGCCAGCACTATGGACAGGAGGGGATTCAATGAGCAGTTCTTC. This gives the protein CASTMDRRGFNEQFF. V gene TRBV6-5 combines with J gene TRBJ2-1, with D tentatively TRBD1 (7 bases). CDR3 size: 15 residues. In germline, CDR1 is MNHEY, CDR2 SVGAGI. V was cut by 7 bases and J by 6 bases, with 19 bases left in between.

The rearrangement joins TRBV19 to TRBJ1-1; a possible D gene is TRBD1 (5 bases). The CDR3 totals 18 residues. Germline V gives CDR1 LNHDA, CDR2 SQIVND (reference sequence). V lost 7 bases and J lost 0, with 24 bases in between. In DNA form, the CDR3 reads TGTGCCAGTACCCCCGGGCGGGCAGGGCATCGCATGAACACTGAAGCTTTCTTT. This gives the protein CASTPGRAGHRMNTEAFF.

The rearrangement links TRBV6-6 to TRBJ2-7, with D perhaps matching TRBD2 (5 bases). The CDR3 loop spans 13 amino acids. The V gene lost 0 bases and the J gene lost 4 bases, with 7 bases spanning the gap. From germline, CDR1 is MNHNY and CDR2 SVGAGI (reference sequence). Here the CDR3 reads CASSYSRAYEQYF. DNA for the CDR3: TGTGCCAGCAGTTACTCGAGGGCTTACGAGCAGTACTTC.

This clone was counted a few times. This chain uses TRBV18 with TRBJ2-5; D is ambiguous. CDR3 length equals 13 residues. V lost 4 bases and J lost 2, with 8 bases in between. Germline V gives CDR1 KGHSH, CDR2 LQKENI. The CDR3 region is CASSRGWQETQYF. The CDR3 nucleotides are TGTGCCAGCTCACGGGGTTGGCAAGAGACCCAGTACTTC.

The V call is TRBV6-5, the J call TRBJ1-4, with D maybe TRBD1 (5 bases). The V gene lost 2 bases and the J gene lost 8 bases, with 15 bases spanning the gap. In germline, CDR1 is MNHEY, CDR2 SVGAGI. The CDR3 contains 15 residues. The CDR3 spells CASSYELKGVEKLFF. For the CDR3, the DNA is TGTGCCAGCAGTTACGAGTTAAAAGGGGTGGAAAAACTGTTTTTT.

The rearrangement uses TRBV5-6 and TRBJ1-2; weak D call: TRBD1 (5 bases). Germline-derived CDR1 and CDR2 are SGHDT and YYEEEE. This CDR3 is 16 amino acids long. V lost 0 bases to trimming and J lost 4 bases, with 16 bases between them. As DNA, the CDR3 is TGTGCCAGCAGCTTGGGGATGGGTGGGGGTCTCTATGGCTACACCTTC. Its protein is CASSLGMGGGLYGYTF.

The rearrangement links TRBV6-5 to TRBJ1-2; D gene unclear. The CDR3 runs 14 residues. Trimming took off 7 bases at V and 8 bases at J, with 20 bases between the two ends. The germline V gene has CDR1 MNHEY and CDR2 SVGAGI. For the CDR3, the DNA is TGTGCCAGCATCGACGGGCCAGCCTTAGGCGGCTACACCTTC. This sequence encodes CASIDGPALGGYTF.

The chain has TRBV7-3 and TRBJ2-2; D assignment may be TRBD1 or TRBD2 (5 bases each). Per germline, CDR1 SGHTA and CDR2 FQGTGA. The germline V and J ends were trimmed by 8 bases and 1 base, with 14 bases remaining between them. The CDR3 is 15 amino acids. The CDR3 protein is CASRRDRGNTGELFF. For the CDR3, the DNA is TGTGCCAGCCGCCGGGATAGGGGGAACACCGGGGAGCTGTTTTTT.

The CDR3: CASSRQEGEGNTIYF. The CDR3 DNA is TGTGCCAGCAGCCGCCAGGAGGGAGAAGGAAACACCATATATTTT. The V and J genes are TRBV7-3 and TRBJ1-3; D not certain. Trimming cost V 5 bases and J 4 bases, with 15 bases left between them. The CDR3 contains 15 residues. The germline CDR1 and CDR2 sequences are SGHTA and FQGTGA.

The CDR3 sequence: CASSLGGSGKNTEAFF. CDR3 bases: TGTGCCAGCAGCTTAGGCGGCTCAGGGAAGAACACTGAAGCTTTCTTT. The chain has TRBV7-9 and TRBJ1-1; a weak D match, TRBD1 (5 bases). Per the germline V gene, CDR1 is SEHNR and CDR2 is FQNEAQ (reference sequence). The CDR3 runs 16 residues. The germline V and J ends were trimmed by 1 base and 1 base, with 13 bases remaining between them.

The chain joins TRBV28 to TRBJ1-5, with D unresolved. Trimming shortened V by 3 bases and J by 3 bases, and 12 bases separated the two germline ends. Germline CDR1 MDHEN, CDR2 SYDVKM. The CDR3 totals 15 residues. The CDR3 bases are TGTGCCAGCAGTTTTAACACTGGTTCCAATCAGCCCCAGCATTTT. It is translated as CASSFNTGSNQPQHF.